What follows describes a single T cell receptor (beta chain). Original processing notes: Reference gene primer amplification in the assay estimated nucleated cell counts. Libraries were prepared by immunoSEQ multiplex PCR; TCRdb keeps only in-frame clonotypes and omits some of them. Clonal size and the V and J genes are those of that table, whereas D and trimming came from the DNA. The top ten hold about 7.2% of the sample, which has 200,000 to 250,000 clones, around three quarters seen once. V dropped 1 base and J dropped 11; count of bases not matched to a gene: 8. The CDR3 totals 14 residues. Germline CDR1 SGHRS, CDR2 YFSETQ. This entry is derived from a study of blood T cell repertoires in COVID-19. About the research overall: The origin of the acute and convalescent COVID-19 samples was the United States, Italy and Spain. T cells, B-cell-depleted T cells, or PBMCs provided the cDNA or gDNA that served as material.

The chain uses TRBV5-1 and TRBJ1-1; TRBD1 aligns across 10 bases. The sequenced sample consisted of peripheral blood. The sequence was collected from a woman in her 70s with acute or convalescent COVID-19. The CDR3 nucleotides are TGCGCCAGCAGCTTGACACAGACAGGGGGCATCGCTTTCTTT. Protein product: CASSLTQTGGIAFF.